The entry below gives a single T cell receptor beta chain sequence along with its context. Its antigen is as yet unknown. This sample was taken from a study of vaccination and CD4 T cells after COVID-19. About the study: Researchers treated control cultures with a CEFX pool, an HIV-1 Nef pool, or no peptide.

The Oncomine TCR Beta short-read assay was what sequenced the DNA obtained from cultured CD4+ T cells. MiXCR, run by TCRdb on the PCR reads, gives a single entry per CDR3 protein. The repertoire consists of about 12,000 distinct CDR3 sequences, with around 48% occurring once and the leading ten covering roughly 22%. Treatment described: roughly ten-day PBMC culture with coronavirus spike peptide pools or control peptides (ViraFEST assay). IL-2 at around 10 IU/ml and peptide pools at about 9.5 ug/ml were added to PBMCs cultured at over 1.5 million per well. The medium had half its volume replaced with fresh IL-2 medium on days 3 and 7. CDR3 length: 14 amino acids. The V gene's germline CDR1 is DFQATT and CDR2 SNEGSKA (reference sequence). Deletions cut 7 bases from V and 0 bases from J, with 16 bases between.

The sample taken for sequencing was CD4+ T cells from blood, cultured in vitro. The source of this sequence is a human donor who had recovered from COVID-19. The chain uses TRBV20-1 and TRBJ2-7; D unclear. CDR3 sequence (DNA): TGCAGTGTCAATAACCCTTTAAGCTCCTACGAGCAGTACTTC. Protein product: CSVNNPLSSYEQYF.